These T cell receptor beta chains were read from a single sample in a study of regulatory T cells in long-lasting Graves disease. One entry per CDR3 protein results from TCRdb running MiXCR on the multiplex PCR reads. The sample holds approximately 300,000 distinct CDR3 sequences, more than 15% seen once. The sample was peripheral blood mononuclear cells (PBMCs), taken at new diagnosis, from a patient treated with antithyroid drugs. The receptors originated from a female donor with Graves disease. Each CDR3 is given with its conserved first and last residue. Each record gives: D gene, clone size, J gene, V gene, CDR3 protein, CDR3 DNA. The D gene is left open where the match is weak. The listing skips clone size in some rows; elsewhere it reads once, few, many or a size class.

d_call: TRBD1; clone_size: many; j_call: TRBJ1-2; v_call: TRBV30; cdr3_aa: CASTGFVGGGYTF; cdr3_nt: TGTGCCTCGACAGGGTTCGTGGGAGGAGGCTACACCTTC
d_call: NA; clone_size: many; j_call: TRBJ1-1; v_call: TRBV29-1; cdr3_aa: CSVDLQNTEAFF; cdr3_nt: TGCAGCGTTGACCTCCAGAACACTGAAGCTTTCTTT
d_call: NA; clone_size: many; j_call: TRBJ1-2; v_call: TRBV7-9; cdr3_aa: CASSRGDPYGYTF; cdr3_nt: TGTGCCAGCAGCCGGGGGGATCCGTATGGCTACACCTTC
d_call: TRBD1; clone_size: NA; j_call: TRBJ2-6; v_call: TRBV6-2/TRBV6-3; cdr3_aa: CASSEEGQLRTGANVLTF; cdr3_nt: TGTGCCAGCAGTGAAGAGGGACAGCTACGTACTGGGGCCAACGTCCTGACTTTC
d_call: NA; clone_size: many; j_call: TRBJ2-1; v_call: TRBV12-3/TRBV12-4; cdr3_aa: CASSLFAYNEQFF; cdr3_nt: TGTGCCAGCAGTTTGTTCGCCTACAATGAGCAGTTCTTC
d_call: NA; clone_size: few; j_call: TRBJ2-7; v_call: TRBV28; cdr3_aa: CASRLTGIYEQYF; cdr3_nt: TGTGCCAGCAGATTAACAGGGATCTACGAGCAGTACTTC
d_call: TRBD1; clone_size: many; j_call: TRBJ1-4; v_call: TRBV9; cdr3_aa: CASSAGTESEKLFF; cdr3_nt: TGTGCCAGCAGCGCCGGGACAGAAAGTGAAAAACTGTTTTTT
d_call: TRBD2; clone_size: many; j_call: TRBJ2-7; v_call: TRBV28; cdr3_aa: CASSSGGTSYEQYF; cdr3_nt: TGTGCCAGCAGTTCGGGGGGGACCTCCTACGAGCAGTACTTC
d_call: TRBD1; clone_size: few; j_call: TRBJ2-5; v_call: TRBV20-1; cdr3_aa: CSAGQGGETQYF; cdr3_nt: TGCAGTGCCGGACAGGGGGGAGAGACCCAGTACTTC
d_call: TRBD1; clone_size: NA; j_call: TRBJ1-1; v_call: TRBV28; cdr3_aa: CASRENRGGMNTEAFF; cdr3_nt: TGTGCCAGCAGAGAGAACAGGGGTGGCATGAACACTGAAGCTTTCTTT
d_call: NA; clone_size: many; j_call: TRBJ2-3; v_call: TRBV11-3; cdr3_aa: CASSPVGDTQYF; cdr3_nt: TGTGCCAGCAGCCCAGTGGGAGATACGCAGTATTTT
d_call: TRBD2; clone_size: NA; j_call: TRBJ2-5; v_call: TRBV2; cdr3_aa: CASRGRAQETQYF; cdr3_nt: TGTGCCAGCCGGGGGAGGGCCCAAGAGACCCAGTACTTC
d_call: TRBD1; clone_size: many; j_call: TRBJ2-7; v_call: TRBV7-8; cdr3_aa: CASSSRQGLNEQYF; cdr3_nt: TGTGCCAGCAGCTCCCGACAGGGTTTGAACGAGCAGTACTTC
d_call: TRBD2; clone_size: once; j_call: TRBJ2-2; v_call: TRBV5-1; cdr3_aa: CASSLAILAGAGGELFF; cdr3_nt: TGCGCCAGCAGCTTGGCCATACTAGCGGGAGCCGGCGGGGAGCTGTTTTTT
d_call: NA; clone_size: many; j_call: TRBJ1-5; v_call: TRBV12-3/TRBV12-4; cdr3_aa: CASSPQWGNQPQHF; cdr3_nt: TGTGCCAGCAGTCCGCAGTGGGGCAATCAGCCCCAGCATTTT
d_call: TRBD1; clone_size: NA; j_call: TRBJ2-1; v_call: TRBV19; cdr3_aa: CANTGQGGYYNEQFF; cdr3_nt: TGTGCCAATACCGGACAGGGGGGATATTACAATGAGCAGTTCTTC
d_call: TRBD2; clone_size: many; j_call: TRBJ2-1; v_call: TRBV27; cdr3_aa: CASSLRGGSSYNEQFF; cdr3_nt: TGTGCCAGCAGTCTACGCGGGGGAAGCTCCTACAATGAGCAGTTCTTC
d_call: NA; clone_size: many; j_call: TRBJ1-6; v_call: TRBV10-3; cdr3_aa: CAISRTDDNPPLHF; cdr3_nt: TGTGCCATCAGTAGGACGGACGATAATCCACCCCTCCACTTT
d_call: NA; clone_size: NA; j_call: TRBJ1-2; v_call: TRBV30; cdr3_aa: CAWSPSTPGWSNYGYTF; cdr3_nt: TGTGCCTGGAGTCCATCAACCCCAGGGTGGTCGAACTATGGCTACACCTTC
d_call: NA; clone_size: many; j_call: TRBJ1-2; v_call: TRBV6-1; cdr3_aa: CASKREGLGYGYTF; cdr3_nt: TGTGCCAGCAAGAGAGAGGGGCTCGGCTATGGCTACACCTTC
d_call: TRBD2; clone_size: NA; j_call: TRBJ2-3; v_call: TRBV5-6; cdr3_aa: CASSLVGRLAGESTDTQYF; cdr3_nt: TGTGCCAGCAGCTTGGTTGGAAGACTAGCGGGGGAAAGCACAGATACGCAGTATTTT
d_call: NA; clone_size: many; j_call: TRBJ2-1; v_call: TRBV7-2; cdr3_aa: CASSQVASKDNEQFF; cdr3_nt: TGTGCCAGCAGCCAGGTAGCGTCAAAGGACAATGAGCAGTTCTTC
d_call: TRBD2; clone_size: many; j_call: TRBJ2-4; v_call: TRBV2; cdr3_aa: CASKSGIGKNIQYF; cdr3_nt: TGTGCCAGCAAAAGCGGGATAGGCAAAAACATTCAGTACTTC
d_call: TRBD2; clone_size: many; j_call: TRBJ2-5; v_call: TRBV24-1; cdr3_aa: CATREWGGEETQYF; cdr3_nt: TGTGCCACCAGAGAGTGGGGGGGTGAAGAGACCCAGTACTTC
d_call: TRBD2; clone_size: many; j_call: TRBJ2-1; v_call: TRBV7-2; cdr3_aa: CASSIASGPSSYNEQFF; cdr3_nt: TGTGCCAGCAGCATCGCTAGCGGACCGAGCTCCTACAATGAGCAGTTCTTC
d_call: TRBD1; clone_size: NA; j_call: TRBJ1-2; v_call: TRBV6-2/TRBV6-3; cdr3_aa: CASSFRGLVDYGYTF; cdr3_nt: TGTGCCAGCAGTTTCAGGGGGCTTGTGGACTATGGCTACACCTTC
d_call: TRBD1; clone_size: many; j_call: TRBJ1-2; v_call: TRBV29-1; cdr3_aa: CSVEEGDRGFGYTF; cdr3_nt: TGCAGCGTTGAGGAGGGGGACAGGGGCTTTGGCTACACCTTC
d_call: NA; clone_size: many; j_call: TRBJ2-3; v_call: TRBV19; cdr3_aa: CASSISSLPGDTQYF; cdr3_nt: TGTGCCAGTAGTATCTCTAGCCTTCCTGGGGATACGCAGTATTTT
d_call: NA; clone_size: few; j_call: TRBJ2-2; v_call: TRBV28; cdr3_aa: CASGPTGKLFF; cdr3_nt: TGTGCCAGCGGACCCACCGGGAAGCTGTTTTTT